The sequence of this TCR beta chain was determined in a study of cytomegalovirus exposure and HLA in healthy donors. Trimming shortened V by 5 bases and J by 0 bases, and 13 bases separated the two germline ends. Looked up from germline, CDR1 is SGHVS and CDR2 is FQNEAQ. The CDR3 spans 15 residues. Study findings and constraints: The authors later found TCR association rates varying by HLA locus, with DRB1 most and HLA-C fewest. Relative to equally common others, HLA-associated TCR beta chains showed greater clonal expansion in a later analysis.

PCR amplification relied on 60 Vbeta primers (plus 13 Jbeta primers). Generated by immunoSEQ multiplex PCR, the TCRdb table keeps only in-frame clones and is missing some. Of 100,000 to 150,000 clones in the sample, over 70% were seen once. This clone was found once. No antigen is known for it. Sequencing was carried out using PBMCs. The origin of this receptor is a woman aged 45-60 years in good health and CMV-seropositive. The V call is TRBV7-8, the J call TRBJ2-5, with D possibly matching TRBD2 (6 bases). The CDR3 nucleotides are TGTGCCAGCAGCCGGAGCGGGCCCTACCAAGAGACCCAGTACTTC. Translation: CASSRSGPYQETQYF.